These T cell receptor beta chains were read from a single sample in a study of tumor and adjacent non-tumor tissue in lung cancer. MiXCR was run by TCRdb on the multiplex PCR reads, yielding one entry per CDR3 protein. The data hold about 200,000 distinct CDR3 sequences, with less than 80% observed a single time. The sequenced sample consisted of lung tumor tissue. These receptors all stem from a man between 60 and 75 years old with non-small cell lung cancer. CDR3s include the opening cysteine and the closing phenylalanine or tryptophan.

V	J	CDR3
TRBV11-3	TRBJ2-3	CAGSSLLNTDTQYF
TRBV20-1	TRBJ2-3	CSARGAKGSTNTQYF
TRBV11-3	TRBJ1-2	CVSSSGALKRGYTF
TRBV11-2	TRBJ1-1	CASSLDPLGAEAFF
TRBV20-1	TRBJ1-2	CSAGTPGGSSGYTF
TRBV20-1	TRBJ2-7	CSARRSSGSLNERCF
TRBV6-6	TRBJ1-2	CASIRDKEPSYGYTF
TRBV20-1	TRBJ1-2	CSANCLQKTGYGYTF
TRBV12-3/TRBV12-4	TRBJ2-1	CASSKTFNEQFF
TRBV7-8	TRBJ1-5	CASSLKASLGPQHF
TRBV5-5	TRBJ2-3	CASSPAGTDTQYF
TRBV20-1	TRBJ2-7	CSASGGTMSEQCF
TRBV7-9	TRBJ2-5	CASSPNMAVKTQYF
TRBV6-1	TRBJ2-3	CVSRPGDGRTDTQYF
TRBV20-1	TRBJ2-1	CSAQSANVQFF
TRBV6-2/TRBV6-3	TRBJ1-1	CDSSYLRNTEAFF
TRBV4-3	TRBJ1-1	CASSQDGGRGAGTFF
TRBV4-1	TRBJ1-2	CASSQVIRSIGGYTF
TRBV4-1	TRBJ2-3	CASNQVRWDRRGDTQYF
TRBV11-2	TRBJ2-5	CASSLDGSGGETQYF
TRBV28	TRBJ2-7	CASNWGNSYEQYF
TRBV11-2	TRBJ2-3	CASSSPRTSGIADTQYF
TRBV4-3	TRBJ2-7	CASSQDLQMSGKQYF
TRBV6-2/TRBV6-3	TRBJ1-2	CANRLDILNGYTF
TRBV5-1	TRBJ2-5	CASSLEPLAGLGTQYF
TRBV12-3/TRBV12-4	TRBJ1-5	CVGSLGGGGQAQHF
TRBV29-1	TRBJ2-5	CSADHTMGRGETQYF
TRBV5-6	TRBJ2-7	CANTLDRGDEQYF
TRBV11-1	TRBJ1-6	CASTHRQGGNSPLHF
TRBV5-4	TRBJ2-1	CASTLRTDSGDEQFF
TRBV5-6	TRBJ2-7	CARKPLREGYDQYF
TRBV21-1	TRBJ2-2	CASSKAEGGTGELFF
TRBV20-1	TRBJ2-7	CSVRPLTSNQEQYF
TRBV12-3/TRBV12-4	TRBJ1-1	CASTVTGPKRAEAFF
TRBV28	TRBJ2-1	CASTISYNEQFF
TRBV4-1	TRBJ2-2	CASSRRENTGELFF
TRBV11-1	TRBJ2-7	CASNPSGKGDEQYF
TRBV20-1	TRBJ2-1	CSASRAGFSYNEQFF
TRBV20-1	TRBJ2-1	CCASQIGGLYNEQFF
TRBV6-1	TRBJ1-1	CASSGSGSRGLAFF
TRBV12-3/TRBV12-4	TRBJ1-6	CASSMEGTGGSPLHF
TRBV6-5	TRBJ1-5	CAISYVRAGRWLRPQHF
TRBV10-3	TRBJ2-3	CAIRAWGQGASVTQYF
TRBV5-5	-	CASSLSLAVTDTQHF
TRBV11-2	TRBJ2-1	CANSGMTGSYNEQFF
TRBV11-3	TRBJ2-2	CASTRDQTWELFF
TRBV20-1	TRBJ2-1	CSATSPWGYNEQFF
TRBV11-2	TRBJ2-3	CVSSPQGAHTRYF
TRBV11-2	TRBJ1-1	CASNLPGTGLFDTEAFF
TRBV20-1	TRBJ2-3	CSARSSDGADTQYF
TRBV11-2	TRBJ2-1	CASSRGALAGGYLDSYDEQFF
TRBV24-1	TRBJ2-7	CATSDVPLTGSSYEQYF
TRBV20-1	TRBJ1-2	CSARELSGKNGDYTF
TRBV4-2	TRBJ1-3	CASSQGGTRDGNTIYF
TRBV20-1	TRBJ1-1	CSAAYFAEAFF
TRBV11-3	TRBJ2-5	CASSLGRLSQETQYF
TRBV4-1	TRBJ1-2	CASSSWTGALPNHGYTF
TRBV6-5	TRBJ2-2	CASKFGPTETTGELFF
TRBV11-3	TRBJ1-1	CASSLDGVNSEAFF